Sequencing of this T cell receptor (beta chain) was carried out in a study of blood T cell repertoires in COVID-19. About the research overall: Whether acute or convalescent, the COVID-19 samples came from the United States, Italy and Spain. Sample material is recorded as cDNA or gDNA derived from T cells, B-cell-depleted T cells, or PBMCs.

Unmatched junction bases numbered 9, after V lost 6 bases and J lost 6 bases. The CDR3 totals 15 residues. Germline values: CDR1 LGHNA, CDR2 YSLEER. Original processing methods: Estimation of nucleated cell counts was performed using reference gene primer amplification. Sequencing was performed with immunoSEQ multiplex PCR; in TCRdb, only in-frame clones are kept and a portion is missing. For V, J and clone size, that table is used; D and trimming come from the DNA. In the table there are about 170,000 clones, roughly 85% of which are singletons. Material: peripheral blood. The TCR comes from a woman of 80 years or more with acute or convalescent COVID-19. This chain links TRBV4-3 with TRBJ2-1; TRBD1 matches 9 bases. The CDR3 here is CASRQRGQGSNEQFF. The CDR3 DNA follows: TGCGCCAGCAGGCAACGGGGACAGGGAAGCAATGAGCAGTTCTTC.